This entry is about one T cell receptor (beta chain). CDR1 MNHEY and CDR2 SVGAGI come from the germline V gene. Trimming shortened V by 7 bases and J by 5 bases, and 17 bases separated the two germline ends. The CDR3 length is 14 residues. These data originate in a study of blood T cell repertoires in COVID-19. At the level of the study: The samples span acute and convalescent COVID-19 from the United States, Italy and Spain. T cells, B-cell-depleted T cells, or PBMCs provided the cDNA or gDNA that served as material.

As handled by the study authors: Estimation of nucleated cell counts was performed using reference gene primer amplification. Libraries were prepared by immunoSEQ multiplex PCR; TCRdb keeps only in-frame clonotypes and omits some of them. V, J and clone size were drawn from that table, and D and trimming were deduced from the DNA. The sample shows tens of thousands of clones, around 90% of them seen only once. The chain recombines TRBV6-5 with TRBJ1-1; a possible D gene is TRBD1 (5 bases). The sequenced sample was peripheral blood. This TCR was recovered from a woman aged 45-60 years with acute or convalescent COVID-19. This CDR3 reads CASIRDDGGTEAFF. In DNA form, the CDR3 reads TGTGCCAGCATTCGCGACGACGGGGGGACTGAAGCTTTCTTT.